This TCR beta chain was captured by sequencing in a study of blood T cell repertoires in COVID-19. Original analysis: Reference gene primer amplification in the assay estimated nucleated cell counts. Assay used: immunoSEQ multiplex PCR; TCRdb lists only in-frame clones, some missing. D and trimming were read from the DNA, whereas the V and J calls and clone size are those reported in that table. The data show a few hundred thousand clones, roughly 87% seen once. The CDR3 extends over 13 amino acids. V gave up 0 bases and J gave up 13 bases, with 13 bases separating them. Sample: peripheral blood. This receptor was identified in a woman between 40 and 50 years old who had recovered from COVID-19. The chain joins TRBV12-3 or TRBV12-4 to TRBJ2-1, with D possibly TRBD1 on 5 matching bases. CDR3 coding DNA: TGTGCCAGCAGTTTAGCGATGGAGACAGCCCAGTTCTTC. Translating gives CASSLAMETAQFF.